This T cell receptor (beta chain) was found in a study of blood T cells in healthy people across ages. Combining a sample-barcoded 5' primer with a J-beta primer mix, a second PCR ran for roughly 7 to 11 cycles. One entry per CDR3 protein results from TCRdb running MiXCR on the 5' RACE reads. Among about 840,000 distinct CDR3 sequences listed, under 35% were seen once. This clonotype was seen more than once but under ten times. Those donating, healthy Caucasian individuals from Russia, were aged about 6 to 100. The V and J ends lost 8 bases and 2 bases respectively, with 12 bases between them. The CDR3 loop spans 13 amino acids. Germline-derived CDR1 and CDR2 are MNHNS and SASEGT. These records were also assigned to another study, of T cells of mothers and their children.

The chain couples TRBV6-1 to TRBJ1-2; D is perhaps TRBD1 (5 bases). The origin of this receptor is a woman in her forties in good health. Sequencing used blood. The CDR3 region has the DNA TGTGCCAGCGAACCGAGACAGAACTATGGCTACACCTTC. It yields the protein CASEPRQNYGYTF.